This TCR beta chain was identified during a study of T cells in Graves' hyperthyroidism and ophthalmopathy. Points from the study as a whole: Blood also showed most of the thyroid clonotypes that were expanded above 0.001. A 13 V-J model separated ophthalmopathy from stable hyperthyroidism. Ophthalmopathy was model-predicted a median around 6.1 months pre-onset.

V dropped 3 bases and J dropped 7; count of bases not matched to a gene: 16. CDR1 is SGHAT, CDR2 FQNNGV, per germline. The CDR3 covers 18 residues. Researchers amplified the TCR beta CDR3 regions from RNA transcripts. Researchers ran a first-round RT-PCR on the TCR CDR3 using the HTBI primer set. Each CDR3 protein is one row after TCRdb ran MiXCR on the multiplex PCR reads. Here the sample spans about 520,000 distinct CDR3 sequences, around 22% being singletons. This clonotype has only a few counts. Its cognate antigen is unknown. The clonotype was recovered from a woman in her twenties or thirties with Graves' ophthalmopathy. Material: blood. The chain combines TRBV11-2 with TRBJ2-1; 9 positions match TRBD1. The CDR3 nucleotides are TGTGCCAGCAGCTTCGACAGGGGGGCTTGGAGCAGTCGAAATGAGCAGTTCTTC. The encoded protein is CASSFDRGAWSSRNEQFF. The full variable domain, with the rest looked up from reference TRBV11-2 and TRBJ2-1, is EAGVAQSPRYKIIEKRQSVAFWCNPISGHATLYWYQQILGQGPKLLIQFQNNGVVDDSQLPKDRFSAERLKGVDSTLKIQPAKLEDSAVYLCASSFDRGAWSSRNEQFFGPGTRLTVL.